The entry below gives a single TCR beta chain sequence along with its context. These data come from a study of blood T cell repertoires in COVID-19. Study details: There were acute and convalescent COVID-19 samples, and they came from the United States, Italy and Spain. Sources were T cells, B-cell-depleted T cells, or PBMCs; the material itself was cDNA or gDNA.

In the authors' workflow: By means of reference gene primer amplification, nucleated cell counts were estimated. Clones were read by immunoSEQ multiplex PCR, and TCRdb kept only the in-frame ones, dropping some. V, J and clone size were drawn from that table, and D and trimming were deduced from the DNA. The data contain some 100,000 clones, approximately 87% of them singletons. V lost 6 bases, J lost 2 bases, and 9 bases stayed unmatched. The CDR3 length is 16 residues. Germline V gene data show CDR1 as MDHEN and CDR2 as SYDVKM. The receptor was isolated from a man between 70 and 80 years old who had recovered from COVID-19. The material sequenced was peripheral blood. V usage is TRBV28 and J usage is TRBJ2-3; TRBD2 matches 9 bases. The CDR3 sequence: CASREGLAGSTDTQYF. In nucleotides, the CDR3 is TGTGCCAGCAGAGAAGGTCTAGCGGGGTCCACAGATACGCAGTATTTT.